The entry below describes one TCR beta chain. Its antigen has not been determined. No qualities accompany the bases; no much larger clone lies one base away. The data derive from a study of blood T cell repertoires in COVID-19 (TCRdb year 2020). Context from the whole study: Samples covering the acute and convalescent phases of COVID-19 were provided by collaborators in the United States, Italy and Spain. The repertoires were released in a freely available public database intended as a resource for research on the immune response to SARS-CoV-2. Where available, HLA class I and class II types were taken from metadata supplied by the sample provider and were not determined by assay-based typing. Samples were obtained from the ongoing ImmuneRACE study (first 160 participants) and from 1,254 subjects provided by 6 global collaborators. A de-identified subject ID, COVID-19 status, age in years and sex were almost always included in the sample metadata. Deeply sampled blood TCRbeta repertoires from subjects exposed to, actively infected with, or recovered from COVID-19 were included in the dataset. The prospective study material was composed of cDNA or gDNA derived from T cells, B-cell-depleted T cells, or PBMCs. Results and caveats for the whole study, not just this receptor: Clinical and demographic metadata were provided uncurated, with the amount varying by source and participant.

TCRbeta CDR3 regions were amplified from genomic DNA by means of the immunoSEQ Assay, a bias-controlled multiplex PCR. The original methods were these. Nucleated cell counts per sample were estimated from amplification of reference gene primers within the assay. To quantify the absolute abundance of each unique TCRbeta CDR3 rearrangement, sequence reads were collapsed and filtered. For each sample, productive Simpson clonality was calculated by taking the square root of Simpson's diversity index across productive rearrangements. Sourced from immuneACCESS, this table was stored by TCRdb with only in-frame sequences that have V and J called. A share of the clones is absent; for the studies checked, an unresolved V gene accounts for under half, and the remainder has no known explanation. The V and J calls and clone size come from that table; D and trimming were worked out from the DNA. Counted in this sample were 300,000 to 350,000 clones; roughly 90% of them appeared once. The biggest ten clones account for around 7.9% of the sample.

V sheds 4 bases and J sheds 7 bases, leaving 13 bases between their ends. The CDR1 and CDR2 encoded by the germline V gene (reference sequence) are MNHEY and SMNVEV. The CDR3 numbers 13 residues from cysteine through phenylalanine. Only CDR3 DNA is held: 39 bases, read in frame from base 1. At one collaborating source in Seattle, patients were enrolled during active infection and were followed longitudinally through the course of disease. Each collaborating institution followed its own protocols to collect whole blood in K2EDTA tubes. For TCRbeta analysis, collaborator samples were shipped as frozen whole blood, as isolated PBMCs, or as DNA extracted from either sample type.

Sequencing input: peripheral blood. This clonotype was sampled from a woman aged 70-85 years with COVID-19, enrolled during active disease. The chain is encoded by TRBV27 joined to TRBJ1-2; possibly the D gene is TRBD1, per 5 matching bases. The bases are TGTGCCAGCAGTTCATGGGGAGGGACTGGCTACACCTTC. Its protein product is CASSSWGGTGYTF.